The 23 T cell receptor beta chains given below trace back to one sample, sequenced in a study of shared clonotypes between healthy human individuals. Measured with immunoSEQ multiplex PCR; TCRdb has only the in-frame clones, and not every one. The sample lists a few million clones, more than 90% occurring once. Sequencing was done on a sample of naive CD4+ T cells sorted from blood. Subset denoted: CD45RA+ positively selected. These receptors were obtained from a man younger than 35 in good health.

The genes are TRBV7-9 and TRBJ2-1; TRBD2 matches at 14 bases. There are 14 residues in the CDR3. The V gene's germline CDR1 is SEHNR and CDR2 FQNEAQ (reference sequence). The V segment lost 6 bases and the J segment 12 bases; nucleotides outside the gene matches: 7. The CDR3 loop reads CASRPGTSGSPQFF. CDR3 nucleotides: TGTGCCAGCAGGCCCGGGACTAGCGGGAGCCCGCAGTTCTTC.

This sequence joins TRBV6-5 and TRBJ1-6; tentative D call: TRBD1 (6 bases). The CDR3 has 14 amino acids. V dropped 6 bases and J dropped 10 bases, with 16 bases sitting between them. CDR1 and CDR2 (germline): MNHEY, SVGAGI. The CDR3 loop reads CASRPQGISSPLHF. CDR3 sequence (DNA): TGTGCCAGCAGACCGCAGGGGATTAGCTCACCCCTCCACTTT.

The rearrangement uses TRBV6-5 and TRBJ2-7; 7 bases are a match to TRBD1. CDR1 MNHEY and CDR2 SVGAGI come from the germline V gene. The CDR3 is 15 amino acids. V trimming: 6 bases; J trimming: 3 bases; junction bases outside the gene matches: 11. The CDR3 region is CASRAGTAGSYEQYF. CDR3 coding DNA: TGTGCCAGCAGGGCAGGGACAGCAGGGAGCTACGAGCAGTACTTC.

The genes are TRBV5-5 and TRBJ2-1; 8 bases are shared with TRBD2. Germline V gives CDR1 SGHKS, CDR2 YYEKEE (reference sequence). The CDR3 has 15 residues. Germline trimming cut 5 bases from V and 3 bases from J; bases unmatched to any gene: 7. CDR3 in DNA: TGTGCCAGCAGTCAACTAGCGGACCGCTACAATGAGCAGTTCTTC. It is translated as CASSQLADRYNEQFF.

This chain connects TRBV5-1 to TRBJ1-6; tentative D call: TRBD1 (5 bases). This CDR3 is built from 16 residues. With 3 bases removed from V and 0 bases from J, the gap between germline ends came to 10 bases. Germline V gives CDR1 SGHRS, CDR2 YFSETQ. CDR3 nucleotides: TGCGCCAGCAGCTGGGGCGCGAGCTCCTATAATTCACCCCTCCACTTT. Its protein is CASSWGASSYNSPLHF.

V and J are TRBV7-9 and TRBJ1-3, with D maybe TRBD1 (6 bases). This CDR3 region has 16 residues. V shed 5 bases and J shed 0 bases, with 14 bases lying between them. Germline V gene data show CDR1 as SEHNR and CDR2 as FQNEAQ (reference sequence). This chain's CDR3 is CASSPTGRPSGNTIYF. CDR3 DNA sequence: TGTGCCAGCAGCCCCACAGGGAGACCCTCTGGAAACACCATATATTTT.

This sequence joins TRBV7-2 and TRBJ2-7, with 10 bases that match TRBD2. Germline trimming cut 1 base from V and 5 bases from J; bases unmatched to any gene: 8. Germline V gives CDR1 SGHTA, CDR2 FQGNSA. The CDR3 sequence is 16 residues long. The CDR3 region is CASSLVGSGRVDEQYF. The CDR3 DNA reads TGTGCCAGCAGCTTAGTCGGGAGCGGGAGGGTTGACGAGCAGTACTTC.

The DNA for the CDR3 is TGTGCCATCGGGGATAAAGCGGGGTTGAACACCGGGGAGCTGTTTTTT. Amino acids: CAIGDKAGLNTGELFF. This chain connects TRBV10-3 to TRBJ2-2; the match to TRBD2 covers 7 bases. There are 16 residues in the CDR3. Germline CDR1 is ENHRY and CDR2 is SYGVKD. V shed 8 bases and J 1 base; nucleotides not matched to a gene: 10.

This sequence joins TRBV7-2 and TRBJ2-7; 9 bases match TRBD1. The germline V gene encodes CDR1 SGHTA and CDR2 FQGNSA. Trimming took 7 bases from V and 3 from J; bases not matched to a gene: 7. The CDR3 is 14 residues long. This CDR3 reads CASTPGQGLYEQYF. Here the CDR3 DNA reads TGTGCCAGCACCCCGGGACAGGGACTCTACGAGCAGTACTTC.

The genes are TRBV4-1 and TRBJ1-1; 7 bases are a match to TRBD1. Germline V CDR1 and CDR2: MGHRA, YSYEKL. V shed 4 bases, J shed 4 bases, and the junction held 6 bases outside the gene matches. The CDR3 sequence is 14 residues long. This CDR3 is CASSRQTGATEAFF. DNA of the CDR3: TGCGCCAGCAGCCGACAAACAGGGGCCACTGAAGCTTTCTTT.

The chain is built from TRBV6-1 and TRBJ1-6, with D possibly matching TRBD1 (5 bases). This CDR3 is 15 amino acids long. Trimming took 4 bases from V and 5 from J, leaving 12 bases between them. Germline loops: CDR1 MNHNS, CDR2 SASEGT. The CDR3 coding sequence is TGTGCCAGCAGTGGTCGACAGACTGATAATTCACCCCTCCACTTT. Protein: CASSGRQTDNSPLHF.

V is TRBV10-2 and J is TRBJ2-2, with 9 positions matching TRBD1. The germline CDR1 and CDR2 sequences are WSHSY and SAAADI. Trimming took 3 bases from V and 8 from J; bases not matched to a gene: 7. This CDR3 is 15 amino acids long. The CDR3 region has the DNA TGCGCCAGCAGTGAACAACAGGGGGCAGGTGGGGAGCTGTTTTTT. This sequence encodes CASSEQQGAGGELFF.

V and J are TRBV28 and TRBJ2-3; no definite D call. Trimming took off 3 bases at V and 6 bases at J, with 13 bases between the two ends. The CDR3 spans 14 residues. The germline CDR1 and CDR2 sequences are MDHEN and SYDVKM. The chain's CDR3 is CASSFGRFADTQYF. The CDR3 region has the DNA TGTGCCAGCAGTTTCGGGCGGTTTGCGGATACGCAGTATTTT.

The rearrangement uses TRBV15 and TRBJ1-3, with D perhaps matching TRBD1 (5 bases). In germline, CDR1 is LNHNV, CDR2 YYDKDF (reference sequence). V lost 5 bases and J 0 bases, leaving 17 bases between the germline ends. The CDR3 loop spans 17 amino acids. The CDR3 loop reads CATSGMSQVFSGNTIYF. CDR3 sequence (DNA): TGTGCCACCAGCGGAATGTCACAGGTCTTCTCTGGAAACACCATATATTTT.

J is TRBJ1-4 and V is TRBV28; TRBD1 aligns across 7 bases. Germline loops: CDR1 MDHEN, CDR2 SYDVKM. Trimming cost V 9 bases and J 5 bases; bases outside gene matches: 3. This CDR3 contains 12 residues. CDR3 bases: TGTGCCAGTCTACAGGGGAATGAAAAACTGTTTTTT. Protein product: CASLQGNEKLFF.

The chain employs TRBV19 and TRBJ1-2, with D tentatively TRBD1 (5 bases). Germline lookup yields CDR1 LNHDA and CDR2 SQIVND (reference sequence). The CDR3 runs to 16 residues. V dropped 4 bases and J dropped 1 base, with 16 bases sitting between them. The CDR3 sequence is CASSTLGTASNYGYTF. CDR3 nucleotides: TGTGCCAGTAGTACTTTGGGGACCGCGAGTAACTATGGCTACACCTTC.

This clone was recorded only once. A read error may produce the germline difference seen at one junction end. The chain uses TRBV7-7 and TRBJ2-5, with 7 bases aligning to TRBD2. Germline-derived CDR1 and CDR2 are SSHAT and FNYEAQ (reference sequence). The CDR3 covers 13 residues. CDR3 residues: CASSLTGGGTQYF. CDR3 DNA sequence: TGTGCTAGCAGCTTAACGGGGGGTGGGACCCAGTACTTC.

This sequence joins TRBV15 and TRBJ2-1; possibly TRBD1 for D (5 bases). Germline V gives CDR1 LNHNV, CDR2 YYDKDF (reference sequence). Trimming cost V 0 bases and J 0 bases, with 9 bases left between them. The CDR3 contains 16 residues. For the CDR3, the DNA is TGTGCCACCAGCAGAGAAGGGGCGAGCTCCTACAATGAGCAGTTCTTC. Translated: CATSREGASSYNEQFF.

As to this clone: Additional DNA sequences in this sample encode the identical CDR3. The chain recombines TRBV6-1 with TRBJ2-5, with 9 bases identical to TRBD1. The CDR3 covers 13 residues. In germline, CDR1 is MNHNS, CDR2 SASEGT. The ends lost 4 bases at V and 5 bases at J; junction bases unmatched: 2. In nucleotides, the CDR3 is TGTGCCAGCAGTGGACAGGGGGTCGAGACCCAGTACTTC. This codes for CASSGQGVETQYF.

A remark on this clone: Within the sample, other DNA sequences also encode this same CDR3. V is TRBV19 and J is TRBJ2-2; 7 nucleotides match TRBD2. The CDR3 loop spans 16 amino acids. Unmatched junction bases numbered 3, after V lost 2 bases and J lost 0 bases. Germline V CDR1 and CDR2: LNHDA, SQIVND (reference sequence). Here the CDR3 reads CASSIRAGANTGELFF. CDR3 sequence (DNA): TGTGCCAGTAGTATACGGGCGGGGGCGAACACCGGGGAGCTGTTTTTT.

The V and J genes are TRBV4-1 and TRBJ1-1; unclear D gene. The CDR3 runs to 14 residues. CDR1 is MGHRA, CDR2 YSYEKL, per germline. The V end lost 3 bases, the J end lost 3 bases, and 11 bases lay between the germline ends. DNA for the CDR3: TGCGCCAGCAGCCAGGGCCACACGGACACTGAAGCTTTCTTT. It codes for CASSQGHTDTEAFF.

This chain connects TRBV30 to TRBJ2-5; 9 bases line up with TRBD2. Germline CDR1 reads GTSNPN; CDR2 reads SVGIG (reference sequence). The CDR3 has 14 residues. J was trimmed by 4 bases and V by 5 bases; bases with no gene match: 8. The CDR3 bases are TGTGCCTGGGAAGGGACTAGCCGAGGAGAGACCCAGTACTTC. Its translation is CAWEGTSRGETQYF.

V and J are TRBV30 and TRBJ1-5, with D maybe TRBD1 (5 bases). CDR3 length: 15 residues. Germline CDR1 and CDR2: GTSNPN and SVGIG (reference sequence). Trimming stripped 4 bases from V and 6 bases from J, with 19 bases between. The CDR3 region has the DNA TGTGCCTGGAAGGAATCCGGGAGGGACGGTCAGCCCCAGCATTTT. This translates into CAWKESGRDGQPQHF.